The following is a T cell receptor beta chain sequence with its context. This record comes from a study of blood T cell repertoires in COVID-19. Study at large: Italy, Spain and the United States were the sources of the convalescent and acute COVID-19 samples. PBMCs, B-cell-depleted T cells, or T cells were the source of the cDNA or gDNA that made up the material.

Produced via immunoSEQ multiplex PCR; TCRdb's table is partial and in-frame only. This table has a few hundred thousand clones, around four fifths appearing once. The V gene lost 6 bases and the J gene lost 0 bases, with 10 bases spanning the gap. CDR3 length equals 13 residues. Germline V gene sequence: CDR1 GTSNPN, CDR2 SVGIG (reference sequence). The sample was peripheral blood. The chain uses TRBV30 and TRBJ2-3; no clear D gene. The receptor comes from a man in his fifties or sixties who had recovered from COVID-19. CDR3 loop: CACSQTSTDTQYF. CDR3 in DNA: TGTGCCTGCTCCCAAACTAGCACAGATACGCAGTATTTT.